This record concerns one T cell receptor (beta chain) sequence. Its antigen is undetermined. These data come from a study of cytomegalovirus exposure and HLA in healthy donors. General observations from the study: An analysis was carried out at a later point. It showed that HLA-associated TCR beta chains were more clonally expanded than equally common non-associated chains. Excluded were some V segments that proved indistinguishable, including TRBV6-2 and TRBV6-3. In a later analysis, CMV-associated beta chains were mostly HLA-associated, it appeared.

Germline CDR1 and CDR2: SGDLS and YYNGEE. Trimming cost V 2 bases and J 1 base, with 12 bases left between them. The CDR3 length is 15 residues. PCR amplification relied on 60 Vbeta primers (plus 13 Jbeta primers). Sequencing used immunoSEQ multiplex PCR; TCRdb keeps in-frame clones, though not all of them. In the table there are tens of thousands of clones, roughly 79% of which are singletons. The V call is TRBV9, the J call TRBJ1-1; D gene unclear. This clonotype was sampled from a middle-aged man in good health and CMV-seronegative. The sample was PBMCs. The CDR3 coding sequence is TGTGCCAGCAGCGTGAATCCGACATCGAACACTGAAGCTTTCTTT. Protein sequence: CASSVNPTSNTEAFF.